The 20 T cell receptor beta chains below were found in one sample sequenced in a study of T cell repertoires in cytomegalovirus infection. MiXCR, run by TCRdb on the reads, gives a single entry per CDR3 protein. In the table there are 150,000 to 200,000 distinct CDR3 sequences, around an eighth of which are singletons. Sequenced material: PBMCs. The source of these receptors is a human donor in good health (CMV status not recorded). Some clones in this sample may be carry-over from other donors' samples.

V and J are TRBV23-1 and TRBJ1-5; D is uncertain. TRBV23-1 is classed as an ORF, of uncertain function. The CDR3 has 13 residues. Trimming removed 1 base at V and 6 bases at J, with 7 bases between. This CDR3 is CASSQFSGQPQHF. As DNA, the CDR3 is TGCGCCAGCAGTCAATTTTCGGGTCAGCCCCAGCATTTT.

This chain links TRBV7-2 with TRBJ1-2; D is unresolved. Germline CDR1 reads SGHTA; CDR2 reads FQGNSA. The ends were cut back, 5 bases at V and 8 bases at J, with 9 bases in the middle. The CDR3 runs to 11 residues. The chain's CDR3 is CASSLSIGYTF. CDR3 coding DNA: TGTGCCAGCAGCCTGTCGATCGGCTACACCTTC.

On this clonotype itself: One end of the junction varies from germline; a read error may be responsible. V usage is TRBV24-1 and J usage is TRBJ1-2; tentative D call: TRBD1 (5 bases). The CDR3 is made up of 12 amino acids. Germline V lookup: CDR1 KGHDR, CDR2 SFDVKD. CDR3 region: CATSDSPGRILF. In DNA, the CDR3 is TGTGCCACCAGTGATTCACCGGGACGGATCCTTTTC.

This clonotype was detected only a few times. The chain has TRBV23-1 and TRBJ1-1; no reliable D call. TRBV23-1 is classed as an ORF, of uncertain function. Trimming pared 0 bases from V and 4 bases from J, leaving 9 bases between. This CDR3 region has 14 residues. CDR3 amino acids: CASSQSKTPTEAFF. In nucleotides, the CDR3 is TGCGCCAGCAGTCAATCAAAGACTCCCACTGAAGCTTTCTTT.

This clonotype was observed a few times. The rearrangement uses TRBV25-1 and TRBJ2-7; TRBD2 is a possible D gene (5 bases). Trimming shortened V by 5 bases and J by 3 bases, and 14 bases separated the two germline ends. The CDR3 has 14 amino acids. In germline, CDR1 is MGHDK, CDR2 SYGVNS. The CDR3: CASSFGRTGYEQYF. CDR3 nucleotides: TGTGCCAGCAGTTTCGGACGGACTGGCTACGAGCAGTACTTC.

This clonotype was detected only a few times. The V gene is TRBV28, the J gene TRBJ2-7; TRBD2 is a possible D gene (5 bases). Trimming pared 4 bases from V and 6 bases from J, leaving 16 bases between. This CDR3 spans 14 amino acids. The germline CDR1 and CDR2 sequences are MDHEN and SYDVKM. The DNA for the CDR3 is TGTGCCAGCAGTTCAAACGACAAGGCGGGCGAGCAGTACTTC. It codes for CASSSNDKAGEQYF.

Ten or more counts support this clonotype. Relative to the germline gene, one junction end is altered; a read error may explain this. The chain carries TRBV7-2 and TRBJ1-5; D is possibly TRBD1 (6 bases). The germline gives CDR1 SGHTA, CDR2 FQGNSA. The CDR3 totals 18 residues. In DNA, the CDR3 is TGTGCCAGCAGCGTAGCCGGGACCAGGGGTCATAGCAATCAGCCCCAGCATTTT. Translated, it gives CASSVAGTRGHSNQPQHF.

The V gene is TRBV10-3, the J gene TRBJ2-7; D possibly corresponds to TRBD2 (5 bases). In germline, CDR1 is ENHRY, CDR2 SYGVKD. This CDR3 has 14 amino acids. Trimming took off 7 bases at V and 4 bases at J, with 17 bases between the two ends. The CDR3 sequence is CAIKPRGGFYEQYF. As DNA, the CDR3 is TGTGCCATCAAGCCCCGGGGTGGGTTTTACGAGCAGTACTTC.

In its sample, this clonotype was seen many times. V and J are TRBV7-2 and TRBJ2-2, with D hard to call. Trimming took off 5 bases at V and 5 bases at J, with 15 bases between the two ends. The CDR3 sequence is 15 residues long. Looked up from germline, CDR1 is SGHTA and CDR2 is FQGNSA. The CDR3 nucleotides are TGTGCCAGCAGCCCCCCTTCCCGAGTTACCGGGGAGCTGTTTTTT. It codes for CASSPPSRVTGELFF.

Ten or more counts support this clonotype. The genes are TRBV11-2 and TRBJ1-2; D possibly corresponds to TRBD1 (5 bases). The ends were cut back, 5 bases at V and 4 bases at J, with 14 bases in the middle. This CDR3 spans 14 amino acids. Germline V gene data show CDR1 as SGHAT and CDR2 as FQNNGV. This CDR3 is CASSPGEGLYGYTF. The DNA of the CDR3 is TGTGCCAGCAGCCCTGGGGAGGGACTCTATGGCTACACCTTC.

This clonotype was seen ten or more times. The gene calls are TRBV7-9 and TRBJ1-1; D call uncertain. Germline V CDR1 and CDR2: SEHNR, FQNEAQ (reference sequence). This CDR3 has 15 amino acids. V shed 4 bases and J shed 0 bases, with 12 bases lying between them. CDR3 sequence: CASSSLTSLNTEAFF. The CDR3 DNA sequence: TGTGCCAGCAGCTCGCTGACGAGTCTGAACACTGAAGCTTTCTTT.

This clonotype was picked up many times. The V and J genes are TRBV7-2 and TRBJ2-2; D is perhaps TRBD2 (7 bases). CDR1 and CDR2 from the germline V gene are SGHTA and FQGNSA. The CDR3 consists of 15 residues. V was trimmed by 0 bases and J by 7 bases, leaving 12 bases between them. This CDR3 is CASSLARGQVGELFF. The CDR3 region has the DNA TGTGCCAGCAGCTTAGCGCGGGGGCAGGTCGGGGAGCTGTTTTTT.

This clonotype was recorded at least ten times. This chain joins TRBV6-6 and TRBJ2-1; 11 positions match TRBD2. V lost 0 bases to trimming and J lost 7 bases; unmatched junction nucleotides: 5. Germline V gene sequence: CDR1 MNHNY, CDR2 SVGAGI (reference sequence). CDR3 length: 16 amino acids. As DNA, the CDR3 is TGTGCCAGCAGTTACTCGGGACTAGCGGCATTGAATGAGCAGTTCTTC. Translation: CASSYSGLAALNEQFF.

This clonotype has just a few counts. J is TRBJ1-6 and V is TRBV6-2 or TRBV6-3; D might be TRBD1 (6 bases). Per germline, CDR1 MNHEY and CDR2 SVGEGT. The CDR3 has 15 amino acids. Trimming pared 6 bases from V and 10 bases from J, leaving 19 bases between. The CDR3 spells CASSRGQGLESPLHF. CDR3 nucleotide sequence: TGTGCCAGCAGCCGCGGGCAGGGGCTAGAATCACCCCTCCACTTT.

This clonotype was seen many times. The chain carries TRBV15 and TRBJ2-1, with 8 bases identical to TRBD2. The germline gives CDR1 LNHNV, CDR2 YYDKDF (reference sequence). The CDR3 has 14 amino acids. With 9 bases clipped from V and 3 bases from J, the junction kept 7 bases outside the gene matches. CDR3 protein: CATMSGGVYNEQFF. In DNA form, the CDR3 reads TGTGCCACGATGAGCGGGGGAGTCTACAATGAGCAGTTCTTC.

This clonotype was seen more than once but under ten times. In DNA form, the CDR3 reads TGTGCCAGCAGCTCGGGACCTAAAGGTGCGCAGTTCTTC. It translates to CASSSGPKGAQFF. The rearrangement uses TRBV7-9 and TRBJ2-1; D is possibly TRBD1 or TRBD2 (5 bases each). There are 13 residues in the CDR3. Trimming removed 4 bases at V and 12 bases at J, with 16 bases between. CDR1 is SEHNR and CDR2 is FQNEAQ in the germline V gene (reference sequence).

This clonotype was counted a few times. This chain connects TRBV6-2 or TRBV6-3 to TRBJ2-1; D remains ambiguous. Germline CDR1 MNHEY, CDR2 SVGEGT. V lost 2 bases, J lost 5 bases, and 7 bases lay in between. This CDR3 region has 13 residues. DNA for the CDR3: TGTGCCAGCAGTTACACACTAAACAATGAGCAGTTCTTC. This sequence encodes CASSYTLNNEQFF.

This clonotype has just a few counts. The chain combines TRBV20-1 with TRBJ2-1, with 10 positions matching TRBD2. Germline V gives CDR1 DFQATT, CDR2 SNEGSKA (reference sequence). With 3 bases clipped from V and 4 bases from J, the junction kept 3 bases outside the gene matches. This CDR3 has 14 residues. CDR3 sequence (DNA): TGCAGTGCTAGCCGGACTAGCGGTTACAATGAGCAGTTCTTC. Protein product: CSASRTSGYNEQFF.

At least ten counts were recorded for this clonotype. V usage is TRBV6-1 and J usage is TRBJ2-7; 8 nucleotides align to TRBD2. Per germline, CDR1 MNHNS and CDR2 SASEGT. Unmatched junction bases numbered 7, after V lost 6 bases and J lost 6 bases. This CDR3 spans 13 amino acids. The CDR3 loop is CASSDGGAREQYF. CDR3 DNA: TGTGCCAGCAGCGACGGGGGGGCCCGCGAGCAGTACTTC.

This clonotype was seen ten or more times. This rearrangement joins TRBV11-2 to TRBJ2-3; 8 bases align to TRBD1. Unmatched junction bases numbered 5, after V lost 9 bases and J lost 6 bases. The germline V gene encodes CDR1 SGHAT and CDR2 FQNNGV. This CDR3 spans 12 amino acids. Here the CDR3 reads CASKTGGDTQYF. The CDR3 DNA is TGTGCCAGTAAAACAGGGGGGGATACGCAGTATTTT.